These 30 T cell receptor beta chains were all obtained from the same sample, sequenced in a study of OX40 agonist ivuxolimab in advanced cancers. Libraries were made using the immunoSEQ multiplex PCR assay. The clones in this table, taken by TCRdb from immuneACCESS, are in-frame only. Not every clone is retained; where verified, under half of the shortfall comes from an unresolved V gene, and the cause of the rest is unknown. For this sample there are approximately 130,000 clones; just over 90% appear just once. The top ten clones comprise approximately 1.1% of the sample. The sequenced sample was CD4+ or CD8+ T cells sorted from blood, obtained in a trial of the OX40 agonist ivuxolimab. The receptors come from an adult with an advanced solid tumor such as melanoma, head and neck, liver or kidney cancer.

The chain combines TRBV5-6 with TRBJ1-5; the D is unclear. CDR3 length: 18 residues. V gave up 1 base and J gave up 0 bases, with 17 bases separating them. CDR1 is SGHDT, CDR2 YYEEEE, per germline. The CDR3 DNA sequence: TGTGCCAGCAGCTTGAATTTAGGCCCCACCTATAGCAATCAGCCCCAGCATTTT. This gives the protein CASSLNLGPTYSNQPQHF.

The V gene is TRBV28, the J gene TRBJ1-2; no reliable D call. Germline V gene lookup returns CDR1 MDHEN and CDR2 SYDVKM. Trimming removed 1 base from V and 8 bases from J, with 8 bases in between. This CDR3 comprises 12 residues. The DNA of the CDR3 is TGTGCCAGCAGTTTATTCACTAGGGGCTACACCTTC. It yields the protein CASSLFTRGYTF.

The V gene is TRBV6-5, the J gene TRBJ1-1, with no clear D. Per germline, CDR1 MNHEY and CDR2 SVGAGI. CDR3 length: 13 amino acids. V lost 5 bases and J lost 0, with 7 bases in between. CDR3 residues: CASSPNMNTEAFF. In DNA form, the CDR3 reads TGTGCCAGCAGTCCGAACATGAACACTGAAGCTTTCTTT.

CDR3 in DNA: TGTGCCAGCAGCGTAGGCGTCGGTAGCGGGAAAAGCACAGATACGCAGTATTTT. This sequence encodes CASSVGVGSGKSTDTQYF. The gene calls are TRBV9 and TRBJ2-3; the match to TRBD2 covers 8 bases. This CDR3 is 18 amino acids long. Germline lookup yields CDR1 SGDLS and CDR2 YYNGEE. J lost 0 bases, V lost 0 bases, and 9 bases had no gene match.

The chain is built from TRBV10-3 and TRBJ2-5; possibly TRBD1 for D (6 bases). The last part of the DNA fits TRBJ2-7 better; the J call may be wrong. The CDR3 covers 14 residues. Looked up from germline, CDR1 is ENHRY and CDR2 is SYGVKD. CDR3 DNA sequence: TGTGCCATCAGTGAGTGGCAGGGGAGTGGCGAGCAGTACTTC. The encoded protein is CAISEWQGSGEQYF.

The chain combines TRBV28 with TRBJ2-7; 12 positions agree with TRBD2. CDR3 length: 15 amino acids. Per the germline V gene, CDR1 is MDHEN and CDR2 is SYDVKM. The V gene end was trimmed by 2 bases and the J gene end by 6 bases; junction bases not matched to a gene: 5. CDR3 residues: CASSLRTSGTREQYF. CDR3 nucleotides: TGTGCCAGCAGTTTAAGGACTAGCGGGACTCGCGAGCAGTACTTC.

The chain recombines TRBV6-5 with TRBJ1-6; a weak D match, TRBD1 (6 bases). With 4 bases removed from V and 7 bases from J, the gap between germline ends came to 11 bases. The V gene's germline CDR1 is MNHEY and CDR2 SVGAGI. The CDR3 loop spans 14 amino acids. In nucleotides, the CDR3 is TGTGCCAGCAGTTCTTCAGGGGCCAATTCACCCCTCCACTTT. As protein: CASSSSGANSPLHF.

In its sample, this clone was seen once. CDR3: CASSLGGRAEQYF. In nucleotides, the CDR3 is TGTGCCAGCAGCTTAGGCGGGAGGGCGGAGCAGTACTTC. The V and J genes are TRBV13 and TRBJ2-5; 8 bases line up with TRBD2. Trimming at V came to 0 bases and at J to 11 bases, leaving 5 bases not matched to a gene. CDR3 size: 13 residues. Per germline, CDR1 PRHDT and CDR2 FYEKMQ (reference sequence).

In DNA, the CDR3 is TGTGCCAGCAGCTTGTCTCGGGACAGGCACGGCTACACCTTC. Translating gives CASSLSRDRHGYTF. The chain uses TRBV5-4 and TRBJ1-2; 8 bases agree with TRBD1. Trimming took 1 base from V and 8 from J; bases not matched to a gene: 7. This CDR3 contains 14 residues. The germline gives CDR1 SGHNT, CDR2 YYREEE (reference sequence). Together with reference TRBV5-4 and TRBJ1-2, the CDR3 gives the full variable domain: ETGVTQSPTHLIKTRGQQVTLRCSSQSGHNTVSWYQQALGQGPQFIFQYYREEENGRGNFPPRFSGLQFPNYSSELNVNALELDDSALYLCASSLSRDRHGYTFGSGTRLTVV.

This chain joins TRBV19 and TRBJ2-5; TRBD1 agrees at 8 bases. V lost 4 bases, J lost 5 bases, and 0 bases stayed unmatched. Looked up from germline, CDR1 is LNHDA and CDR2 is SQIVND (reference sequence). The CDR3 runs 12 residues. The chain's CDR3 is CASSRQGETQYF. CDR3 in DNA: TGTGCCAGTAGTAGACAGGGGGAGACCCAGTACTTC.

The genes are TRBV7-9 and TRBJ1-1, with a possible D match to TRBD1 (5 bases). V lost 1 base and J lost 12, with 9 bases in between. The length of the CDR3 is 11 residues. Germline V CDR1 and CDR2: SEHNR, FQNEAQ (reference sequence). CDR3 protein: CASSLGGATFF. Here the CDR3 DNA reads TGTGCCAGCAGCTTAGGAGGGGCGACTTTCTTT.

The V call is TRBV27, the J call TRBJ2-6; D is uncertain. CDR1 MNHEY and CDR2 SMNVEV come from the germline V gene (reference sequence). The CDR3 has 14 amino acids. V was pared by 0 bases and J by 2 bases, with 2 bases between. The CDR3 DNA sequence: TGTGCCAGCAGTTTATCTACTGGGGCCAACGTCCTGACTTTC. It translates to CASSLSTGANVLTF.

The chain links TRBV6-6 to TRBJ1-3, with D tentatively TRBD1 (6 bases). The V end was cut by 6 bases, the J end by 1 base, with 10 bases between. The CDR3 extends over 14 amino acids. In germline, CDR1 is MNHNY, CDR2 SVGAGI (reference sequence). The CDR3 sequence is CASRLTGSGNTIYF. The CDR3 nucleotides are TGTGCCAGCAGGCTTACAGGGTCTGGAAACACCATATATTTT.

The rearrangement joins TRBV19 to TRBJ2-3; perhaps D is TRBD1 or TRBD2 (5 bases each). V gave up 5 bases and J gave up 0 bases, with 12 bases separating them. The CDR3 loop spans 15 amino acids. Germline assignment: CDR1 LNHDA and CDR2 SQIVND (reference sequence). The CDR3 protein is CASSSWGKSTDTQYF. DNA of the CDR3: TGTGCCAGTAGTTCATGGGGGAAGAGCACAGATACGCAGTATTTT.

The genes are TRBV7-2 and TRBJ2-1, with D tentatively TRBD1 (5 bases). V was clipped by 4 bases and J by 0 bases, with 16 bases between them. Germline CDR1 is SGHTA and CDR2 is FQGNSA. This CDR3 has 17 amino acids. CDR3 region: CASSYNQGLGSYNEQFF. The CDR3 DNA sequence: TGTGCCAGCAGCTACAACCAGGGCCTCGGCTCCTACAATGAGCAGTTCTTC.

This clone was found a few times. As DNA, the CDR3 is TGTGCCAGCAGCCAGGAGGGACGGATTACTACTGAAGCTTTCTTT. It is translated as CASSQEGRITTEAFF. The rearrangement links TRBV7-6 to TRBJ1-1; a possible D gene is TRBD1 (5 bases). The CDR3 is 15 residues long. The germline V and J ends were trimmed by 5 bases and 5 bases, with 18 bases remaining between them. From germline, CDR1 is SGHVS and CDR2 FNYEAQ. The full variable domain, in which reference TRBV7-6 and TRBJ1-1 provide the parts outside the CDR3, is GAGVSQSPRYKVTKRGQDVALRCDPISGHVSLYWYRQALGQGPEFLTYFNYEAQQDKSGLPNDRFSAERPEGSISTLTIQRTEQRDSAMYRCASSQEGRITTEAFFGQGTRLTVV.

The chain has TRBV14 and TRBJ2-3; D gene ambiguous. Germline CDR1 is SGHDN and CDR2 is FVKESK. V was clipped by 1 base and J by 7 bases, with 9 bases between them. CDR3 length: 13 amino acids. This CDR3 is CASSQGLSNTQYF. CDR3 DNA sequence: TGTGCCAGCAGCCAAGGGCTCTCGAATACGCAGTATTTT.

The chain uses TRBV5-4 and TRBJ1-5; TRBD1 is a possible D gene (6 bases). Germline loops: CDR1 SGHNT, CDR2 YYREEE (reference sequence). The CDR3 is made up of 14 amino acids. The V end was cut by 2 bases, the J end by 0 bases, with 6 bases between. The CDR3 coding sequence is TGTGCCAGCAGCTTACAGGGTAGCAATCAGCCCCAGCATTTT. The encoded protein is CASSLQGSNQPQHF. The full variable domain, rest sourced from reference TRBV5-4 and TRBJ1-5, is ETGVTQSPTHLIKTRGQQVTLRCSSQSGHNTVSWYQQALGQGPQFIFQYYREEENGRGNFPPRFSGLQFPNYSSELNVNALELDDSALYLCASSLQGSNQPQHFGDGTRLSIL.

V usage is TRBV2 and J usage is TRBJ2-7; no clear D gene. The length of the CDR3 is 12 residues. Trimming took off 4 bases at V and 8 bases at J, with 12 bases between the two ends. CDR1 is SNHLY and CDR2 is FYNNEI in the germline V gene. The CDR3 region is CASSGDGSQQYF. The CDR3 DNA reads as TGTGCCAGCAGTGGCGATGGCTCCCAGCAGTACTTC. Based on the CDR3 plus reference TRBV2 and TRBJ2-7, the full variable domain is EPEVTQTPSHQVTQMGQEVILRCVPISNHLYFYWYRQILGQKVEFLVSFYNNEISEKSEIFDDQFSVERPDGSNFTLKIRSTKLEDSAMYFCASSGDGSQQYFGPGTRLTVT.

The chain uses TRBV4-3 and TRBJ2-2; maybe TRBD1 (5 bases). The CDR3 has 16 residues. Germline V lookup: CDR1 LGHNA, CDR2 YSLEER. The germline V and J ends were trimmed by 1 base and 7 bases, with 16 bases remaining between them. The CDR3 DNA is TGCGCCAGCAGCCAAGGTGTAAATCAGGGTGGCGGGGAGCTGTTTTTT. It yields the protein CASSQGVNQGGGELFF.

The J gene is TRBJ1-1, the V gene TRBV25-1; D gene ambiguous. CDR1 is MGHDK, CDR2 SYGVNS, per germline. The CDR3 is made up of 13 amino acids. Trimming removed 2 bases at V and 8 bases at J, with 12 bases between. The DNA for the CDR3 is TGTGCCAGCAGTGAAGCCGGCCGAAGAGAAGCTTTCTTT. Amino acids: CASSEAGRREAFF.

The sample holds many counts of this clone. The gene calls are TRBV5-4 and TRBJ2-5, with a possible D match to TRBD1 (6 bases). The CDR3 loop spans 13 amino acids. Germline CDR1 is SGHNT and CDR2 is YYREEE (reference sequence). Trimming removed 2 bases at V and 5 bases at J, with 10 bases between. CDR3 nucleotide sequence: TGTGCCAGCAGCTTTCCCCAGGGGGAGACCCAGTACTTC. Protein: CASSFPQGETQYF.

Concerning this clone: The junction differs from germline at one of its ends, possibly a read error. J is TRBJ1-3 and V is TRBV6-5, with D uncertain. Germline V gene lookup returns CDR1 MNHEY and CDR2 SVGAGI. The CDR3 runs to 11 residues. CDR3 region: CASSPIDGPDF. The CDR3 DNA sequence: TGTGCCAGCAGTCCCATAGACGGGCCCGATTTT.

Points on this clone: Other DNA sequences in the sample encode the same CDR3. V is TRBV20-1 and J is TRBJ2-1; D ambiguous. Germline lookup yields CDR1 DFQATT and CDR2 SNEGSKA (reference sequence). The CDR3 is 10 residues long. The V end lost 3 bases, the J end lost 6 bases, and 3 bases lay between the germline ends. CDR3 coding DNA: TGCAGTGCTAGCAGCAATGAGCAGTTCTTC. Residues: CSASSNEQFF.

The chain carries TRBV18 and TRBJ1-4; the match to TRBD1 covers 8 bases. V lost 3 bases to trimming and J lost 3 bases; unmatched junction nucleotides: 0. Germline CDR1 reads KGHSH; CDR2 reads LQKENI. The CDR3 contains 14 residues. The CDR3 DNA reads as TGTGCCAGCTCACCGGACAGGGCTAATGAAAAACTGTTTTTT. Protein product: CASSPDRANEKLFF.

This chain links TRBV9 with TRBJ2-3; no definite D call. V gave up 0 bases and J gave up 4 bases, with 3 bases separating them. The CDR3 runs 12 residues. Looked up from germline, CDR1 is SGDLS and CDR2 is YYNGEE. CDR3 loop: CASSVEADTQYF. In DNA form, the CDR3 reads TGTGCCAGCAGCGTAGAAGCAGATACGCAGTATTTT. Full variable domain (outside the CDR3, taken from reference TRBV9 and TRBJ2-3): DSGVTQTPKHLITATGQRVTLRCSPRSGDLSVYWYQQSLDQGLQFLIQYYNGEERAKGNILERFSAQQFPDLHSELNLSSLELGDSALYFCASSVEADTQYFGPGTRLTVL.

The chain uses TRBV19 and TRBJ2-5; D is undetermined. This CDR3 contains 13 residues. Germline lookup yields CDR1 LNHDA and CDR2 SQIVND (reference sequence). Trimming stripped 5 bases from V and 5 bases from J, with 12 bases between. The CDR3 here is CASSLTKVETQYF. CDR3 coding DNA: TGTGCCAGTAGTTTGACAAAAGTGGAGACCCAGTACTTC.

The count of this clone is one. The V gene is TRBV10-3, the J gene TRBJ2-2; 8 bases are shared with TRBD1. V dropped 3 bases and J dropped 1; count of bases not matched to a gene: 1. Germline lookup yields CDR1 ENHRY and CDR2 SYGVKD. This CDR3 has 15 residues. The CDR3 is CAISDDRGNTGELFF. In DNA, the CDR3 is TGTGCCATCAGTGACGACAGGGGGAACACCGGGGAGCTGTTTTTT.

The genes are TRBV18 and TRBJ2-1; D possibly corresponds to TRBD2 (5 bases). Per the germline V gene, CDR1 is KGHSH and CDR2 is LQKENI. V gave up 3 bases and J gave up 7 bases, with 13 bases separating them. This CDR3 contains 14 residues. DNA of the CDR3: TGTGCCAGCTCACCTGAGGGCGTGGTTAATGAGCAGTTCTTC. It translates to CASSPEGVVNEQFF.

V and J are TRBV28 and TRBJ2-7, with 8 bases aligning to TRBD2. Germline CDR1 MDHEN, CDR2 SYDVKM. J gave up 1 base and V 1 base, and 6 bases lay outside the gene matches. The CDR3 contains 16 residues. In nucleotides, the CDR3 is TGTGCCAGCAGTTTATCATACGGGACTAGTTCCTACGAGCAGTACTTC. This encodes CASSLSYGTSSYEQYF. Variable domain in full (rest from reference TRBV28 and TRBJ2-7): DVKVTQSSRYLVKRTGEKVFLECVQDMDHENMFWYRQDPGLGLRLIYFSYDVKMKEKGDIPEGYSVSREKKERFSLILESASTNQTSMYLCASSLSYGTSSYEQYFGPGTRLTVT.